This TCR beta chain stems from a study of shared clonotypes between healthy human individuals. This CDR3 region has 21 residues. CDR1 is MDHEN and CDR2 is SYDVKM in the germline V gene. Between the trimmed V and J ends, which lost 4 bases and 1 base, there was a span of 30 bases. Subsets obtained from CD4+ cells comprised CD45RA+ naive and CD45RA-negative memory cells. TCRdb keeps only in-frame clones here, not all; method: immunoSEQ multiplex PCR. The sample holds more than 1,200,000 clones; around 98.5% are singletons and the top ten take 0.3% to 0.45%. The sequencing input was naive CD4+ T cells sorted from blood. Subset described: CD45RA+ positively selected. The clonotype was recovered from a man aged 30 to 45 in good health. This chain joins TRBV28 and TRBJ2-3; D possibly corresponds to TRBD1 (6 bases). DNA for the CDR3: TGTGCCAGCAGTTCGGTGGCCCTGACAGGAGCCCCGGGGTCGCGCACAGATACGCAGTATTTT. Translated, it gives CASSSVALTGAPGSRTDTQYF.